This T cell receptor beta chain was sequenced in a study of blood T cell repertoires in COVID-19. The ends lost 5 bases at V and 4 bases at J; junction bases unmatched: 21. Germline V gives CDR1 MDHEN, CDR2 SYDVKM. The CDR3 covers 19 residues. The authors' processing: Nucleated cell counts were estimated from reference gene primer amplification. The method was immunoSEQ multiplex PCR; TCRdb's version includes in-frame clones alone and lacks a portion of them. The V and J calls and clone size come from that table; D and trimming were worked out from the DNA. This table has some 97,000 clones, 80% to 90% appearing once. The study recruited people aged about 18 to 95 years across 24 US areas. Assignments of participants to cohorts depended upon their own reported clinical history. Two negative PCRs, clearance, or symptom resolution were required of recovered Cohort 3 donors.

The receptor comes from a woman between 50 and 59 years old who had recovered from COVID-19. V gene TRBV28 combines with J gene TRBJ2-3; 7 positions match TRBD2. Sequenced sample: PBMCs or T cells enriched from blood (not recorded which). The CDR3 nucleotides are TGTGCCAGCAGTGGAGGTTATGTCAGTAACGGGGGGTTTCCAGATACGCAGTATTTT. It translates to CASSGGYVSNGGFPDTQYF.